This TCR beta chain was identified in a study of T-cell memory formation after mild COVID-19. In its sample, this clonotype was seen many times. Its antigen is currently unknown. TCRalpha and TCRbeta libraries used 5'RACE with constant-segment primers and UMIs. TCRdb re-called the 5' RACE reads with MiXCR, one entry per CDR3 protein. In the table there are about 610,000 distinct CDR3 sequences, 15% to 20% of which are singletons. General observations from the study: Those CD4+ clones that contracted were mainly in CM and EM (CD8+ ones in EMRA).

The sample was PBMCs or a T cell subset sorted from them (not recorded which). This sequence originates from an adult woman who had mild COVID-19 (a few samples of this study predate the infection). Cell type and time point are not known.

The CDR3 bases are TGCGCCAGCAGCCCCAGGGGGACCGGGAGTACCTACAATGAGCAGTTCTTC. Its protein product is CASSPRGTGSTYNEQFF. The chain combines TRBV5-1 with TRBJ2-1; D might be TRBD1 (7 bases). The CDR3 length is 17 residues. Between the trimmed V and J ends, which lost 4 bases and 2 bases, there was a span of 19 bases. Germline V gives CDR1 SGHRS, CDR2 YFSETQ.